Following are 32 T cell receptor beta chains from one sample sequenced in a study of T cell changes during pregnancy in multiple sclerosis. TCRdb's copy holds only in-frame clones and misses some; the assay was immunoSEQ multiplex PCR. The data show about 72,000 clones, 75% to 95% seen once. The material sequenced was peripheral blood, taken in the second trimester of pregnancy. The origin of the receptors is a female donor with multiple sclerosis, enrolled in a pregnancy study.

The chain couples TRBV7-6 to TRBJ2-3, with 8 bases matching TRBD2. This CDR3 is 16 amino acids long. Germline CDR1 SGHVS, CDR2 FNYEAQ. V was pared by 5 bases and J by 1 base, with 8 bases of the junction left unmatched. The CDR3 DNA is TGTGCCAGCAGCGTATTGGCGGGGGGCGGCACAGATACGCAGTATTTT. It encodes CASSVLAGGGTDTQYF.

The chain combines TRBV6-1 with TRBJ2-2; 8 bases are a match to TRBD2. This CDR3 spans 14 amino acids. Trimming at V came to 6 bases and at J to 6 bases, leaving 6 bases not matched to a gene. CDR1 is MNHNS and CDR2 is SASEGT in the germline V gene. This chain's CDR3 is CASSPIAGSGELFF. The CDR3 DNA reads TGTGCCAGCAGCCCTATAGCGGGGTCCGGGGAGCTGTTTTTT.

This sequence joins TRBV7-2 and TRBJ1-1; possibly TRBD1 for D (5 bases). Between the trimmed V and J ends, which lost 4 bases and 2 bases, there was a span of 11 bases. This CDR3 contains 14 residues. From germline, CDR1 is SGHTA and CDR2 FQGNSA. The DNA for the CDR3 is TGTGCCAGCAGCTCCCTAGGGACTAACACTGAAGCTTTCTTT. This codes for CASSSLGTNTEAFF.

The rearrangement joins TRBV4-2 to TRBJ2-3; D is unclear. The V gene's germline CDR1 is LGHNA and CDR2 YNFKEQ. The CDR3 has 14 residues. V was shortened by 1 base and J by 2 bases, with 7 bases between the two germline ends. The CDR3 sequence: CASSQVLLTDTQYF. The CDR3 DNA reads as TGTGCCAGCAGCCAAGTCCTACTCACAGATACGCAGTATTTT.

CDR3 sequence (DNA): TGTGCCAGCAGATCCGGGACAGGGCGGGGTGGCTACACCTTC. Residues: CASRSGTGRGGYTF. This chain uses TRBV6-5 with TRBJ1-2, with TRBD1 matching over 9 bases. This CDR3 has 14 residues. V shed 6 bases, J shed 7 bases, and the junction held 9 bases outside the gene matches. Germline CDR1 MNHEY, CDR2 SVGAGI.

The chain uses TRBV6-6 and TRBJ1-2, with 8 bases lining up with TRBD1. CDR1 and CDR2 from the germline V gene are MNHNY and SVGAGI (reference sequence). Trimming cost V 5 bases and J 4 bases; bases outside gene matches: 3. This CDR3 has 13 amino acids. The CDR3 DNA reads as TGTGCCAGCAGTAGACAGGGGACCTATGGCTACACCTTC. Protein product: CASSRQGTYGYTF.

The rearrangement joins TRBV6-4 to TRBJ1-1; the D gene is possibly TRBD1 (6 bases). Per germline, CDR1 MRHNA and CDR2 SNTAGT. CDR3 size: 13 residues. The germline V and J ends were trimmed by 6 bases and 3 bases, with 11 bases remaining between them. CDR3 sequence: CASSRQEYTEAFF. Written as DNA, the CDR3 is TGTGCCAGCAGCCGACAGGAATACACTGAAGCTTTCTTT.

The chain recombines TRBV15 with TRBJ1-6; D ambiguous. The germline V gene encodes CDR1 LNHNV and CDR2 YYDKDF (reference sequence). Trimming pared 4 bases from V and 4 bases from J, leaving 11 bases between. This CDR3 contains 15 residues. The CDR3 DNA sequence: TGTGCCACCAGCAACGCAGGCGTTTATAATTCACCCCTCCACTTT. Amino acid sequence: CATSNAGVYNSPLHF.

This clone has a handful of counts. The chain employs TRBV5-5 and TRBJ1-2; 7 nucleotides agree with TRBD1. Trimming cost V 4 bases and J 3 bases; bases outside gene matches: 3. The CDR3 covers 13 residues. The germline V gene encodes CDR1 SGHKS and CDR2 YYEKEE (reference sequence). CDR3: CASSRGTDYGYTF. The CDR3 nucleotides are TGTGCCAGCAGCCGCGGGACAGACTATGGCTACACCTTC.

The CDR3 nucleotides read TGTGCCAGCAGCGCATCTAGCGGGGGGGTCTCGTATGAGCAGTTCTTC. This codes for CASSASSGGVSYEQFF. This chain connects TRBV9 to TRBJ2-1, with 12 nucleotides matching TRBD2. This CDR3 has 16 amino acids. CDR1 and CDR2 (germline): SGDLS, YYNGEE. V gave up 3 bases and J gave up 8 bases; unmatched junction bases: 9. Full variable domain (remainder filled in from reference TRBV9 and TRBJ2-1): DSGVTQTPKHLITATGQRVTLRCSPRSGDLSVYWYQQSLDQGLQFLIQYYNGEERAKGNILERFSAQQFPDLHSELNLSSLELGDSALYFCASSASSGGVSYEQFFGPGTRLTVL.

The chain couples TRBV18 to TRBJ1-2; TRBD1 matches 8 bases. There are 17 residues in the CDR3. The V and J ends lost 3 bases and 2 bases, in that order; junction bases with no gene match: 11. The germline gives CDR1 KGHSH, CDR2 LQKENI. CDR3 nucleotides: TGTGCCAGCTCACCCTGGGCAGGGGGCAAGGACAACTATGGCTACACCTTC. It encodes CASSPWAGGKDNYGYTF.

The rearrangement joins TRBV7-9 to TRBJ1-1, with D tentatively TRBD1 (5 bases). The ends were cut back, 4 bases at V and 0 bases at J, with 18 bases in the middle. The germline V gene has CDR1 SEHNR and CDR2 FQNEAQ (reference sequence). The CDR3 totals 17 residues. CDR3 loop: CASSSPGGTTMNTEAFF. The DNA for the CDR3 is TGTGCCAGCAGCTCCCCGGGCGGGACCACAATGAACACTGAAGCTTTCTTT.

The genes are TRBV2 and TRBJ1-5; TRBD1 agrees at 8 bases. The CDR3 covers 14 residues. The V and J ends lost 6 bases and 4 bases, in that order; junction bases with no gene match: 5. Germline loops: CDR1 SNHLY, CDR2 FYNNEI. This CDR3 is CASSGQGQNQPQHF. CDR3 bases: TGTGCCAGCAGCGGACAGGGCCAAAATCAGCCCCAGCATTTT.

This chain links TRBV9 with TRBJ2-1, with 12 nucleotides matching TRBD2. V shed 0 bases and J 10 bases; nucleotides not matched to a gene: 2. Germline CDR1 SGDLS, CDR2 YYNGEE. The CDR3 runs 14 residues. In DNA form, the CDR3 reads TGTGCCAGCAGCGTAGCAACTAGCGGGGGGGAGCAGTTCTTC. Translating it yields CASSVATSGGEQFF.

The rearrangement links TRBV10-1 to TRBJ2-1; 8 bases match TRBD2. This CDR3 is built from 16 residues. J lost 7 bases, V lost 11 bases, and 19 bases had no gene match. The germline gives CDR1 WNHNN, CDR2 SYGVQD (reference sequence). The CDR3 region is CARKLTGGYLLNEQFF. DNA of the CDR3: TGCGCCCGAAAATTGACGGGGGGGTACCTTTTGAATGAGCAGTTCTTC.

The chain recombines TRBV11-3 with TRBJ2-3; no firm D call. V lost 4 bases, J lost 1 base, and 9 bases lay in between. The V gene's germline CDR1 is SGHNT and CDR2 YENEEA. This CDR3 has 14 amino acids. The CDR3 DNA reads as TGTGCCAGCAGCTCCCGAGTGGGCACAGATACGCAGTATTTT. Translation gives CASSSRVGTDTQYF.

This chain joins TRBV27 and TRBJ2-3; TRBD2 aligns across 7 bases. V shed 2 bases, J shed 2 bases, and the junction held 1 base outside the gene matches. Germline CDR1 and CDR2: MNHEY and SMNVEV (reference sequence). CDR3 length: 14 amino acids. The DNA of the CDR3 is TGTGCCAGCAGTTTAGGGGGGGACACAGATACGCAGTATTTT. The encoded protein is CASSLGGDTDTQYF.

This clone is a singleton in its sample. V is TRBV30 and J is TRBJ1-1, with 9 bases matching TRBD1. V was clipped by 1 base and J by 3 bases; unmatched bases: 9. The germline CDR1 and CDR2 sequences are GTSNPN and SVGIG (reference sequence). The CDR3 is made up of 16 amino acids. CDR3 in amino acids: CAWSEPGTGFDTEAFF. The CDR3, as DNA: TGTGCCTGGAGTGAGCCCGGGACAGGGTTCGACACTGAAGCTTTCTTT.

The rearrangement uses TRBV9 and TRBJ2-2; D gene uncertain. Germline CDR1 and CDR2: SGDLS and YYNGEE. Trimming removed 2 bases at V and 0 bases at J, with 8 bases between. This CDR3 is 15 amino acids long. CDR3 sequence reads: CASSVEASNTGELFF. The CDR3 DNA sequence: TGTGCCAGCAGCGTTGAGGCATCGAACACCGGGGAGCTGTTTTTT.

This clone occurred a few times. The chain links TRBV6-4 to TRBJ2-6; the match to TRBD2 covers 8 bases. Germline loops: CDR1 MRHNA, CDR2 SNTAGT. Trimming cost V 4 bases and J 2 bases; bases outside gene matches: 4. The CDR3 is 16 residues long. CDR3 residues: CASSVDSGAGANVLTF. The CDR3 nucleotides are TGTGCCAGCAGTGTAGATAGCGGGGCTGGGGCCAACGTCCTGACTTTC.

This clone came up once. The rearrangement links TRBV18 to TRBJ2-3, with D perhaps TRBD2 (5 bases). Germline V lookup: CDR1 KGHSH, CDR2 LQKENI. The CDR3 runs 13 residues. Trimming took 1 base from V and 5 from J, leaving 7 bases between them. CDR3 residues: CASSPQAGDTQYF. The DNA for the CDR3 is TGTGCCAGCTCACCACAGGCGGGAGATACGCAGTATTTT.

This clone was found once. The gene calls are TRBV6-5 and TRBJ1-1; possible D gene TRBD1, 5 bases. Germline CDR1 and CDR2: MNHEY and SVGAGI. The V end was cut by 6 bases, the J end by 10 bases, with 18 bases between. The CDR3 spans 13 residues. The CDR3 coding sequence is TGTGCCAGCAGGGCTCAGGGAGCGGGAGGAGCTTTCTTT. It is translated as CASRAQGAGGAFF.

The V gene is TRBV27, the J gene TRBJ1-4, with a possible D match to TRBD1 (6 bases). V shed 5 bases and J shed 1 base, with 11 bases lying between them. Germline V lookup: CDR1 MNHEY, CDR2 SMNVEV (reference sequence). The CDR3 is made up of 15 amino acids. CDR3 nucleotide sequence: TGTGCCAGCAGTAGGCGGACAGTAACTAATGAAAAACTGTTTTTT. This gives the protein CASSRRTVTNEKLFF.

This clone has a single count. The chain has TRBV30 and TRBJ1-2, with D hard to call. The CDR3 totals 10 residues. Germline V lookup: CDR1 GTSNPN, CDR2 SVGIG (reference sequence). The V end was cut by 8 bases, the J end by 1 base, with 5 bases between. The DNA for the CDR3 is TGTGCCGGAGGTAACTATGGCTACACCTTC. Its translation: CAGGNYGYTF.

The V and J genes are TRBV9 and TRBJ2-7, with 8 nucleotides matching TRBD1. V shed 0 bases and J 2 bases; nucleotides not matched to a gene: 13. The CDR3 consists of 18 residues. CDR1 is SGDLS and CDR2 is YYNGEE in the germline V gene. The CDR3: CASSVATGTGGKTYEQYF. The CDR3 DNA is TGTGCCAGCAGCGTAGCTACAGGGACAGGAGGGAAGACCTACGAGCAGTACTTC. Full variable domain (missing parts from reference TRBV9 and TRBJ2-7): DSGVTQTPKHLITATGQRVTLRCSPRSGDLSVYWYQQSLDQGLQFLIQYYNGEERAKGNILERFSAQQFPDLHSELNLSSLELGDSALYFCASSVATGTGGKTYEQYFGPGTRLTVT.

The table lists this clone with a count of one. CDR3 sequence: CASSEREANFYGYTF. The CDR3, as DNA: TGTGCCAGCAGTGAACGGGAAGCGAACTTCTATGGCTACACCTTC. The V gene is TRBV2, the J gene TRBJ1-2; D remains unclear. Germline loops: CDR1 SNHLY, CDR2 FYNNEI. Trimming left V 2 bases short and J 4 bases short, with 14 bases between. This CDR3 spans 15 amino acids.

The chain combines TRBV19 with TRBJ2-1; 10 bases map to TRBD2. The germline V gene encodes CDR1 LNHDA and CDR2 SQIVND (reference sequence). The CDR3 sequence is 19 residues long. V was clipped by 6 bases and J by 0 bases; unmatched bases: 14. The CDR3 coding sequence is TGTGCCAGTAGGTCTGGGCTAGCGGGGGAACTGAGCTCCTACAATGAGCAGTTCTTC. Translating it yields CASRSGLAGELSSYNEQFF. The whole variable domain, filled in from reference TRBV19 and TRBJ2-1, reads DGGITQSPKYLFRKEGQNVTLSCEQNLNHDAMYWYRQDPGQGLRLIYYSQIVNDFQKGDIAEGYSVSREKKESFPLTVTSAQKNPTAFYLCASRSGLAGELSSYNEQFFGPGTRLTVL.

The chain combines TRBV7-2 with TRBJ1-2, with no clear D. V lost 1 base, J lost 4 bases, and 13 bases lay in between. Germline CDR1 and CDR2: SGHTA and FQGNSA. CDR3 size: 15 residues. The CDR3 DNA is TGTGCCAGCAGCTTAGATCTCCGAAATAGCTATGGCTACACCTTC. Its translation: CASSLDLRNSYGYTF. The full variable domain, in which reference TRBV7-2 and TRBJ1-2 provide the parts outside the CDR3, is GAGVSQSPSNKVTEKGKDVELRCDPISGHTALYWYRQSLGQGLEFLIYFQGNSAPDKSGLPSDRFSAERTGGSVSTLTIQRTQQEDSAVYLCASSLDLRNSYGYTFGSGTRLTVV.

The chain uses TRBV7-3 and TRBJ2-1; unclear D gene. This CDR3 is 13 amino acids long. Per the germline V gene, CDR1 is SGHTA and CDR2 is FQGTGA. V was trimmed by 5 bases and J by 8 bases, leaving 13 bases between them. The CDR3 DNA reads TGTGCCAGCAGCGCTAACCATGCCGATGAGCAGTTCTTC. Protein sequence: CASSANHADEQFF. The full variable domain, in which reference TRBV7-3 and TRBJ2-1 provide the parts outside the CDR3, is GAGVSQTPSNKVTEKGKYVELRCDPISGHTALYWYRQSLGQGPEFLIYFQGTGAADDSGLPNDRFFAVRPEGSVSTLKIQRTERGDSAVYLCASSANHADEQFFGPGTRLTVL.

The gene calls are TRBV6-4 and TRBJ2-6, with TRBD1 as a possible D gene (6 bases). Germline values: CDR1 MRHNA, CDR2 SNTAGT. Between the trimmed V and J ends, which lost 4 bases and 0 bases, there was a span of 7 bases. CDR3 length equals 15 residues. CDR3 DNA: TGTGCCAGCAGTGCAGGGGCCTCTGGGGCCAACGTCCTGACTTTC. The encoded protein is CASSAGASGANVLTF.

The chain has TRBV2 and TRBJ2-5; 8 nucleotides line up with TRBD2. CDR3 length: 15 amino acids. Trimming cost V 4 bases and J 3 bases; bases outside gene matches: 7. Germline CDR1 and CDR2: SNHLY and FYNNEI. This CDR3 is CASSAPGLGEETQYF. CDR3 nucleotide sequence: TGTGCCAGCAGTGCTCCGGGACTAGGCGAAGAGACCCAGTACTTC. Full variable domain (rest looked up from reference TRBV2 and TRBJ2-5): EPEVTQTPSHQVTQMGQEVILRCVPISNHLYFYWYRQILGQKVEFLVSFYNNEISEKSEIFDDQFSVERPDGSNFTLKIRSTKLEDSAMYFCASSAPGLGEETQYFGPGTRLLVL.

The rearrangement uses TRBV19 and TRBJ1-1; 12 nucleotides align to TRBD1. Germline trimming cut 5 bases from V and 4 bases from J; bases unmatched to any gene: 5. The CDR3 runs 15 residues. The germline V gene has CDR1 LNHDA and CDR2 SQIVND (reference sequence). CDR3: CASSLGTGGGTEAFF. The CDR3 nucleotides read TGTGCCAGTAGTCTCGGGACAGGGGGCGGCACTGAAGCTTTCTTT.